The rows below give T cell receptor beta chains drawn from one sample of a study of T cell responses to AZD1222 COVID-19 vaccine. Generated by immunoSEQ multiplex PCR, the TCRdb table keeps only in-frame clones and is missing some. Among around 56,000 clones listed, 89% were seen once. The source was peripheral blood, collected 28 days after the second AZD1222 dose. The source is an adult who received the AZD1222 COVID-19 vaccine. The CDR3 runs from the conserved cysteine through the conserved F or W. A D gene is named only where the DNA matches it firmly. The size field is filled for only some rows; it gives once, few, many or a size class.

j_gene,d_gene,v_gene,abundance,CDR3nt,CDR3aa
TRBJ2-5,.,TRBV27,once,TGTGCCAGCAGTTCAACAGGGTGGGTAGAGACCCAGTACTTC,CASSSTGWVETQYF
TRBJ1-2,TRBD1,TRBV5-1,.,TGCGCCAGCAGCATCCTCGGGACAGGCTATGGCTACACCTTC,CASSILGTGYGYTF
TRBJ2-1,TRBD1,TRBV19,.,TGTGCCAGTAGTAGGGACAGGGGCTACAATGAGCAGTTCTTC,CASSRDRGYNEQFF
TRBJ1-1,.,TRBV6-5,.,TGTGCCAGCGACTTCGGGATCGACACTGAAGCTTTCTTT,CASDFGIDTEAFF
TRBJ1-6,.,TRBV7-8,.,TGTGCCAGCAGCTCGCAGCTCTATAATTCACCCCTCCACTTT,CASSSQLYNSPLHF
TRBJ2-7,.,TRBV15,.,TGTGCCACCAGCACGGGGCCCTCCTACGAGCAGTACTTC,CATSTGPSYEQYF
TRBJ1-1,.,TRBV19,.,TGTGCCAGTACCCCTCCCATTAGAGGATCCTGGGACTTGAACACTGAAGCTTTCTTT,CASTPPIRGSWDLNTEAFF
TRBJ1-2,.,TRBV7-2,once,TGTGCCAGCAGCCACAGTCCTGATAACTATGGCTACACCTTC,CASSHSPDNYGYTF
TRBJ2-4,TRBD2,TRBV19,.,TGTGCCACAACTAGCGGAGTCAACATTCAGTACTTC,CATTSGVNIQYF
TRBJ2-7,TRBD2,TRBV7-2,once,TGTGCCAGCAGCTTACTAGCGGGAGACGGCGAGCAGTACTTC,CASSLLAGDGEQYF
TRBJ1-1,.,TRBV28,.,TGTGCCAGCAGTCCCCCGAACACTGAAGCTTTCTTT,CASSPPNTEAFF
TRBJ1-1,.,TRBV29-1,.,TGCAGCGTTGTGGAGGGGACCCTGAACACTGAAGCTTTCTTT,CSVVEGTLNTEAFF
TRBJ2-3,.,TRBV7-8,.,TGTGCCAGCACCAGCAGGGGTGCTGAGGGAGATACGCAGTATTTT,CASTSRGAEGDTQYF
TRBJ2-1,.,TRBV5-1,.,TGCGCCAGTCCGACCAATTCCTCCTACAATGAGCAGTTCTTC,CASPTNSSYNEQFF
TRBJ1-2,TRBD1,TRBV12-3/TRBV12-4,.,TGTGCCAGCAGTGGGACAGGGGCGCTGGGCTACACCTTC,CASSGTGALGYTF
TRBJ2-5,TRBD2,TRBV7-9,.,TGTGCCAGCAGCTTAGGCCTAGCGGGAGTAGGAGAGACCCAGTACTTC,CASSLGLAGVGETQYF
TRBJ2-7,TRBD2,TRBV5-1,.,TGCGCCAGCAGCTTGGGGCTGGGTAGCGGGAGTGCCTCCTACGAGCAGTACTTC,CASSLGLGSGSASYEQYF
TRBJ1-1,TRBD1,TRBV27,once,TGTGCCAGCAGTTTAACACAGGGGAGGAGAACTGAAGCTTTCTTT,CASSLTQGRRTEAFF
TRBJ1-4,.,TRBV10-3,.,TGTGCCATCAGTGAACCCGGGATTAATGAAAAACTGTTTTTT,CAISEPGINEKLFF
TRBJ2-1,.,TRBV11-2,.,TGTGCCAGCAGCGCCCTCAATGAGCAGTTCTTC,CASSALNEQFF
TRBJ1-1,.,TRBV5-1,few,TGCGCCAGCAGCACGGGACCGGGCCGGGCTGAAGCTTTCTTT,CASSTGPGRAEAFF
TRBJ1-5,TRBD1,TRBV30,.,TGTGCCTGGAGACCGACAGGGGATCAGCCCCAGCATTTT,CAWRPTGDQPQHF
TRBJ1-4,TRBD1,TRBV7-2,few,TGTGCCAGCAGCTCCCGTCAGGGGGCTATGGTACAGTTT,CASSSRQGAMVQF
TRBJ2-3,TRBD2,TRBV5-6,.,TGTGCCAGCAGCTTGGCTCTAGCGGGGCGCACAGATACGCAGTATTTT,CASSLALAGRTDTQYF
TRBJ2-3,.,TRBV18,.,TGTGCCAGCTCACCTGTTTTGGCAGATACGCAGTATTTT,CASSPVLADTQYF
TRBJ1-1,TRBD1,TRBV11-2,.,TGTGCCAGCAGTCGCCGGGACAGGGGATCTTACACTGAAGCTTTCTTT,CASSRRDRGSYTEAFF
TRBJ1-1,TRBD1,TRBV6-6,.,TGTGCCAGCAGTTACGTGGACAGGGGAAACACTGAAGCTTTCTTT,CASSYVDRGNTEAFF